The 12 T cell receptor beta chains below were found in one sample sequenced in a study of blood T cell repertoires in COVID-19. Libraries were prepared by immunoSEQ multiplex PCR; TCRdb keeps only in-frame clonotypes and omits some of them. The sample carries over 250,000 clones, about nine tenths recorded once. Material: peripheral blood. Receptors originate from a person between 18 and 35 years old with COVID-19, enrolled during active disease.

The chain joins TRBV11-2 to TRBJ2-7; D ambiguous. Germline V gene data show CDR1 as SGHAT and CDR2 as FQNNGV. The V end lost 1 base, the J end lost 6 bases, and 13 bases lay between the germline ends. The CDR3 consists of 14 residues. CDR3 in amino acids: CASSLVGQTVEQYF. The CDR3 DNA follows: TGTGCCAGCAGCTTAGTTGGGCAGACGGTCGAGCAGTACTTC.

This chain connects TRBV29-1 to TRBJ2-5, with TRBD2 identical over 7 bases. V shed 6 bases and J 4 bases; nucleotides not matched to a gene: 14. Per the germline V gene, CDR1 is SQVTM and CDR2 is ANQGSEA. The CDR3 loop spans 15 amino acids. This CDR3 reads CSVPMAGRAGETQYF. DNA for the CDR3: TGCAGCGTCCCCATGGCGGGGAGGGCCGGAGAGACCCAGTACTTC.

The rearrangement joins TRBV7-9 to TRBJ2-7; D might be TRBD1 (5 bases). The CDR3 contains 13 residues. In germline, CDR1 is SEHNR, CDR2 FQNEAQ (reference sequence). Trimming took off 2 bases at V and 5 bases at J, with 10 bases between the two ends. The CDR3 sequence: CASSLSGYHEQYF. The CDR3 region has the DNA TGTGCCAGCAGCTTATCAGGGTACCACGAGCAGTACTTC.

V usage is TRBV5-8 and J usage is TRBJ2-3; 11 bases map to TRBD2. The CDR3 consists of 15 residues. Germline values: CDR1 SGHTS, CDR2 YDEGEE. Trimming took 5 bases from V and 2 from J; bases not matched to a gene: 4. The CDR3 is CASRLAGGFTDTQYF. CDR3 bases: TGTGCCAGCAGGCTAGCGGGAGGTTTCACAGATACGCAGTATTTT. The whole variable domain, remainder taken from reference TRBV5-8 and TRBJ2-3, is EAGVTQSPTHLIKTRGQQATLRCSPISGHTSVYWYQQALGLGLQFLLWYDEGEERNRGNFPPRFSGRQFPNYSSELNVNALELEDSALYLCASRLAGGFTDTQYFGPGTRLTVL.

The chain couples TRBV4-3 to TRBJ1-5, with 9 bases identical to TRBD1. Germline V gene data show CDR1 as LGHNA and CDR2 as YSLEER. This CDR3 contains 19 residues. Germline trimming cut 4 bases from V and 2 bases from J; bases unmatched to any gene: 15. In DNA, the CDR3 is TGCGCCAGCAGCCTGCCCCGCCGTTGGGACAGGGTCCGCAATCAGCCCCAGCATTTT. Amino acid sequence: CASSLPRRWDRVRNQPQHF.

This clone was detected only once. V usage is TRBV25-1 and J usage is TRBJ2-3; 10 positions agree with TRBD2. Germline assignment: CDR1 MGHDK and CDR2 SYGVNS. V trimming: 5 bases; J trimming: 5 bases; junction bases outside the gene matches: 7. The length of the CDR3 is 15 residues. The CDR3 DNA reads TGTGCCAGCAGTCATAGCGGGAGGCAGGTAGATACGCAGTATTTT. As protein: CASSHSGRQVDTQYF.

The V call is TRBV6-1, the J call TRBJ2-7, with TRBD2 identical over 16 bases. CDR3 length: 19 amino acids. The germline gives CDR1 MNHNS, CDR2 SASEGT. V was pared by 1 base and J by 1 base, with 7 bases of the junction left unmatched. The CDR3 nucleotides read TGTGCCAGCAGTGAAGTGGTGGGACTAGCGGGAGGGCCGTCCTACGAGCAGTACTTC. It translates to CASSEVVGLAGGPSYEQYF.

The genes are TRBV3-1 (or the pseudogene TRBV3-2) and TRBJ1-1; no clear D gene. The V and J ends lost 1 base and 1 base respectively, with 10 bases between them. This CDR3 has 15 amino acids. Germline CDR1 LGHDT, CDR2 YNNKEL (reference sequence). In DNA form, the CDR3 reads TGTGCCAGCAGCCAAGGCGCACAGCCGAACACTGAAGCTTTCTTT. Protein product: CASSQGAQPNTEAFF.

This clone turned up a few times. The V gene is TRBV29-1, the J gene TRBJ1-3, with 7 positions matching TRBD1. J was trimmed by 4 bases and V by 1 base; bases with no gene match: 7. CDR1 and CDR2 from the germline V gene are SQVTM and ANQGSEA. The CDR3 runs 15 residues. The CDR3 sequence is CSVEGRDRDGNTIYF. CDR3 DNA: TGCAGCGTTGAAGGAAGAGACAGGGACGGAAACACCATATATTTT.

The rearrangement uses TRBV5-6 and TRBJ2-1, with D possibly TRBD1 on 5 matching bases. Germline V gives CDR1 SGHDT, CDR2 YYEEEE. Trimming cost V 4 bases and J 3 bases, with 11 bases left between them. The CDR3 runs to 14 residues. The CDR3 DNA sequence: TGTGCCAGCAGCGTAATGACAGACTACAATGAGCAGTTCTTC. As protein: CASSVMTDYNEQFF.

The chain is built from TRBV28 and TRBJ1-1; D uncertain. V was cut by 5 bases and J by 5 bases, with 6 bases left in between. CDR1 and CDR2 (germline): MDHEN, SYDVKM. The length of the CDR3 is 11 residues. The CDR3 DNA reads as TGTGCCAGCAGTGCGGTGACTGAAGCTTTCTTT. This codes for CASSAVTEAFF.

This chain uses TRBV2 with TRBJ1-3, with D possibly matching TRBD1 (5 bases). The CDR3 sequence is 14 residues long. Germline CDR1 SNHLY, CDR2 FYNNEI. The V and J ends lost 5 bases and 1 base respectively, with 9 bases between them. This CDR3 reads CASSLDRSGNTIYF. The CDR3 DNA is TGTGCCAGCAGTCTTGACAGATCTGGAAACACCATATATTTT.